Below are 17 T cell receptor beta chains sequenced from a single sample in a study of blood T cell repertoires in COVID-19 (dated by TCRdb to the early 2020s). The library was made by the immunoSEQ multiplex PCR assay. TCRdb retrieved this table from immuneACCESS and kept in-frame rearrangements only. Not all clones are present; in checked studies, unresolved V genes account for under half, and no reason is known for the remainder. Here the sample has under 250,000 clones; 70% to 90% occur a single time. The ten largest clones take up around 1.4% of the sample. The sequencing input was peripheral blood. These receptors all stem from an elderly man with acute or convalescent COVID-19.

This clone appeared a few times. This chain uses TRBV28 with TRBJ2-7; no clear D gene. The V end was cut by 3 bases, the J end by 5 bases, with 11 bases between. The germline gives CDR1 MDHEN, CDR2 SYDVKM. This CDR3 spans 13 amino acids. Here the CDR3 reads CASSLGIMDEQYF. The CDR3 DNA sequence: TGTGCCAGCAGTTTGGGCATAATGGACGAGCAGTACTTC.

The chain links TRBV5-6 to TRBJ2-7; D ambiguous. The CDR3 covers 15 residues. With 3 bases removed from V and 6 bases from J, the gap between germline ends came to 19 bases. Germline V gene data show CDR1 as SGHDT and CDR2 as YYEEEE. This CDR3 is CASSSLPLGTGEQYF. CDR3 coding DNA: TGTGCCAGCAGCTCCTTACCGCTAGGTACTGGCGAGCAGTACTTC.

The chain couples TRBV5-6 to TRBJ2-7; 9 nucleotides match TRBD2. With V trimmed by 2 bases and J by 3 bases, 6 bases remained unmatched. The CDR3 is made up of 15 amino acids. Germline V gives CDR1 SGHDT, CDR2 YYEEEE. CDR3 bases: TGTGCCAGCAGCTTCCTTAGCGGGAGAGGCTACGAGCAGTACTTC. Translated: CASSFLSGRGYEQYF.

This clone appeared a single time. The V call is TRBV5-1, the J call TRBJ2-5; the match to TRBD1 covers 9 bases. With 2 bases clipped from V and 4 bases from J, the junction kept 6 bases outside the gene matches. Germline CDR1 is SGHRS and CDR2 is YFSETQ. This CDR3 is built from 15 residues. CDR3 nucleotides: TGCGCCAGCAGCTTCCTACAGGGGGCGCGAGAGACCCAGTACTTC. Translating gives CASSFLQGARETQYF.

About this clone: The same CDR3 is also encoded by other DNA sequences in this sample. The rearrangement links TRBV28 to TRBJ2-1; unclear D gene. CDR1 MDHEN and CDR2 SYDVKM come from the germline V gene. The germline V and J ends were trimmed by 2 bases and 6 bases, with 5 bases remaining between them. The CDR3 consists of 12 residues. In nucleotides, the CDR3 is TGTGCCAGCAGTTTAAGCCGCAATGAGCAGTTCTTC. Translation gives CASSLSRNEQFF.

This clone has only one observation. The chain joins TRBV6-6 to TRBJ1-2; 7 bases fit TRBD1. Germline V gene data show CDR1 as MNHNY and CDR2 as SVGAGI (reference sequence). This CDR3 region has 13 residues. Germline trimming cut 6 bases from V and 4 bases from J; bases unmatched to any gene: 5. Here the CDR3 DNA reads TGTGCCAGCAGCCTCGGACAGGTCTATGGCTACACCTTC. Amino acids: CASSLGQVYGYTF.

Here the CDR3 reads CASSKGIGQVSYNSPLHF. CDR3 DNA sequence: TGTGCCAGCAGCAAGGGAATTGGACAGGTCTCCTATAATTCACCCCTCCACTTT. The rearrangement uses TRBV4-2 and TRBJ1-6; 7 nucleotides align to TRBD1. The CDR3 runs 18 residues. The germline V gene has CDR1 LGHNA and CDR2 YNFKEQ. V was clipped by 5 bases and J by 0 bases; unmatched bases: 10.

This clone was detected only once. The gene calls are TRBV7-2 and TRBJ2-2; TRBD2 aligns across 12 bases. Germline CDR1 and CDR2: SGHTA and FQGNSA. V lost 5 bases to trimming and J lost 2 bases; unmatched junction nucleotides: 12. The CDR3 loop spans 19 amino acids. The CDR3 region has the DNA TGTGCCAGCAGCCTGGGACTAGCGGGCACCCTTTTAAACACCGGGGAGCTGTTTTTT. It specifies CASSLGLAGTLLNTGELFF.

The J gene is TRBJ1-6, the V gene TRBV19, with 8 positions matching TRBD1. Unmatched junction bases numbered 8, after V lost 5 bases and J lost 8 bases. Germline lookup yields CDR1 LNHDA and CDR2 SQIVND (reference sequence). The CDR3 consists of 15 residues. The DNA of the CDR3 is TGTGCCAGTAGTCGGTGGGACAGGCTATATTCACCCCTCCACTTT. It yields the protein CASSRWDRLYSPLHF. The whole variable domain, filled in from reference TRBV19 and TRBJ1-6, reads DGGITQSPKYLFRKEGQNVTLSCEQNLNHDAMYWYRQDPGQGLRLIYYSQIVNDFQKGDIAEGYSVSREKKESFPLTVTSAQKNPTAFYLCASSRWDRLYSPLHFGNGTRLTVT.

The V call is TRBV18, the J call TRBJ2-7; possibly TRBD2 for D (6 bases). The CDR3 is 14 residues long. V lost 3 bases to trimming and J lost 3 bases, with 12 bases between them. CDR1 and CDR2 from the germline V gene are KGHSH and LQKENI. The DNA for the CDR3 is TGTGCCAGCTCACCCGTAGCGGACCACTACGAGCAGTACTTC. Amino acids: CASSPVADHYEQYF.

The rearrangement links TRBV7-3 to TRBJ2-3, with D possibly being TRBD1 (5 bases). CDR1 and CDR2 (germline): SGHTA, FQGTGA. V lost 6 bases and J lost 0, with 13 bases in between. The CDR3 has 15 amino acids. CDR3 amino acids: CASSYDSFSTDTQYF. DNA for the CDR3: TGTGCCAGCAGTTACGACAGCTTCAGCACAGATACGCAGTATTTT. The whole variable domain, filled in from reference TRBV7-3 and TRBJ2-3, reads GAGVSQTPSNKVTEKGKYVELRCDPISGHTALYWYRQSLGQGPEFLIYFQGTGAADDSGLPNDRFFAVRPEGSVSTLKIQRTERGDSAVYLCASSYDSFSTDTQYFGPGTRLTVL.

This sequence joins TRBV11-3 and TRBJ2-7; 8 bases agree with TRBD1. V lost 5 bases, J lost 3 bases, and 12 bases stayed unmatched. CDR3 size: 16 residues. Germline V gene data show CDR1 as SGHNT and CDR2 as YENEEA. Here the CDR3 reads CASSPHWDRRNYEQYF. Here the CDR3 DNA reads TGTGCCAGCAGCCCCCACTGGGACAGGAGAAACTACGAGCAGTACTTC. Looking up the rest from reference TRBV11-3 and TRBJ2-7 gives the full variable domain: EAGVVQSPRYKIIEKKQPVAFWCNPISGHNTLYWYLQNLGQGPELLIRYENEEAVDDSQLPKDRFSAERLKGVDSTLKIQPAELGDSAVYLCASSPHWDRRNYEQYFGPGTRLTVT.

J is TRBJ2-7 and V is TRBV14, with a weak D call TRBD1 (5 bases). Germline assignment: CDR1 SGHDN and CDR2 FVKESK. The CDR3 has 14 residues. Trimming pared 3 bases from V and 5 bases from J, leaving 14 bases between. CDR3 protein: CASSHDQGRNEQYF. The CDR3 region has the DNA TGTGCCAGCAGCCACGATCAGGGCAGGAACGAGCAGTACTTC.

J is TRBJ1-4 and V is TRBV2; D gene unclear. The germline V gene encodes CDR1 SNHLY and CDR2 FYNNEI. The germline V and J ends were trimmed by 7 bases and 5 bases, with 14 bases remaining between them. The CDR3 is 14 residues long. Here the CDR3 DNA reads TGTGCCAGCAATCGGGAGGGATTCAATGAAAAACTGTTTTTT. It is translated as CASNREGFNEKLFF. Using reference TRBV2 and TRBJ1-4 for the parts outside the CDR3, the full variable domain is EPEVTQTPSHQVTQMGQEVILRCVPISNHLYFYWYRQILGQKVEFLVSFYNNEISEKSEIFDDQFSVERPDGSNFTLKIRSTKLEDSAMYFCASNREGFNEKLFFGSGTQLSVL.

The genes are TRBV6-5 and TRBJ2-5, with 7 nucleotides matching TRBD2. V dropped 0 bases and J dropped 3; count of bases not matched to a gene: 1. Per germline, CDR1 MNHEY and CDR2 SVGAGI. This CDR3 contains 14 residues. The CDR3 DNA reads TGTGCCAGCAGTTACTCGGGACTAAAAGAGACCCAGTACTTC. It yields the protein CASSYSGLKETQYF.

V usage is TRBV3-1 (or the pseudogene TRBV3-2) and J usage is TRBJ2-1, with D perhaps TRBD1 (6 bases). V lost 4 bases and J lost 7, with 11 bases in between. The CDR3 has 13 amino acids. Germline V gene sequence: CDR1 LGHDT, CDR2 YNNKEL (reference sequence). The CDR3 nucleotides are TGTGCCAGCAGCCGAAGACAGGTGAATGAGCAGTTCTTC. Its protein is CASSRRQVNEQFF.

The chain is built from TRBV6-2 or TRBV6-3 and TRBJ2-5, with 11 bases that match TRBD2. The CDR3 is made up of 14 amino acids. Unmatched junction bases numbered 5, after V lost 6 bases and J lost 5 bases. Germline lookup yields CDR1 MNHEY and CDR2 SVGEGT. In DNA form, the CDR3 reads TGTGCCAGCAGCTTACTAGCGGGAGTTGAGACCCAGTACTTC. Translating gives CASSLLAGVETQYF.